This TCR beta chain is from a study of blood T cell repertoires in COVID-19. Overall study: Spain, Italy and the United States supplied samples that represented acute and convalescent COVID-19. Nucleic acid was either cDNA or gDNA, and it came from T cells, B-cell-depleted T cells, or PBMCs.

Original methodology: Amplified reference gene primers provided the basis for estimating nucleated cell counts. Sequenced by immunoSEQ multiplex PCR; TCRdb stores in-frame clones only, minus some. The V and J calls and clone size are taken from that table; D and trimming were inferred from the DNA. The data show 160,000 or so clones, 79% seen once. In germline, CDR1 is WSHSY, CDR2 SAAADI. V was trimmed by 6 bases and J by 6 bases, leaving 17 bases between them. The CDR3 extends over 14 amino acids. Followed over time, Seattle patients had been enrolled while infection was active. The V and J genes are TRBV10-2 and TRBJ2-5, with D possibly being TRBD1 (5 bases). This sequence was found in a woman aged 60-75 years with COVID-19, enrolled during active disease. Sequences were obtained from peripheral blood. The CDR3 protein is CASRLTGLEKTQYF. The CDR3 DNA is TGCGCCAGCAGATTAACAGGTTTGGAAAAGACCCAGTACTTC.